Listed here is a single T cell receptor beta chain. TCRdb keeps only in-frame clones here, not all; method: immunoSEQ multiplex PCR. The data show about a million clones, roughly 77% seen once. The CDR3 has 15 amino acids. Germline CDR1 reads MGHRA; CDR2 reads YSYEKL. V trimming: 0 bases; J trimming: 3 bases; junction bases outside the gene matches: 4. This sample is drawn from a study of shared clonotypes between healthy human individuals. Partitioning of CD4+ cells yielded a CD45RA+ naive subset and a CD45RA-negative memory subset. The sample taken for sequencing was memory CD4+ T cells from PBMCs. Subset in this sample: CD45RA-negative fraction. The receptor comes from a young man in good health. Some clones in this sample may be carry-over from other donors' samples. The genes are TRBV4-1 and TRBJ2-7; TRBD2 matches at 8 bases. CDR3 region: CASSQDPSGFYEQYF. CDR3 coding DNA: TGCGCCAGCAGCCAAGATCCTAGCGGGTTCTACGAGCAGTACTTC.